The next 32 T cell receptor beta chains were all read from a single sample in a study of blood T cell repertoires in COVID-19. TCRdb's copy holds only in-frame clones and misses some; the assay was immunoSEQ multiplex PCR. The repertoire has 130,000 or so clones, roughly four fifths of them found once; the top ten carry 1.6%. The sequenced sample consisted of peripheral blood. These receptors all stem from a human donor in a cohort sampled during active COVID-19.

J is TRBJ1-1 and V is TRBV11-1; possible D gene TRBD1, 5 bases. CDR3 length equals 13 residues. The V end was cut by 7 bases, the J end by 3 bases, with 12 bases between. Germline CDR1 SGHAT, CDR2 FQDESV (reference sequence). CDR3 region: CASNRGGDTEAFF. DNA for the CDR3: TGTGCCAGCAACCGAGGAGGGGACACTGAAGCTTTCTTT. The variable domain in full, completed from reference TRBV11-1 and TRBJ1-1, reads EAEVAQSPRYKITEKSQAVAFWCDPISGHATLYWYRQILGQGPELLVQFQDESVVDDSQLPKDRFSAERLKGVDSTLKIQPAELGDSAMYLCASNRGGDTEAFFGQGTRLTVV.

This chain uses TRBV27 with TRBJ2-3; a weak D match, TRBD1 (5 bases). Trimming removed 3 bases from V and 2 bases from J, with 12 bases in between. CDR1 and CDR2 (germline): MNHEY, SMNVEV (reference sequence). This CDR3 is built from 15 residues. This CDR3 is CASSFMAGLTDTQYF. CDR3 DNA: TGTGCCAGCAGTTTTATGGCAGGGCTCACAGATACGCAGTATTTT.

CDR3 loop: CSAQDKPEKLFF. In DNA form, the CDR3 reads TGCAGCGCTCAGGACAAGCCCGAAAAACTGTTTTTT. This chain connects TRBV29-1 to TRBJ1-4; weak D call: TRBD1 (5 bases). CDR1 is SQVTM and CDR2 is ANQGSEA in the germline V gene. V lost 7 bases and J 8 bases, leaving 14 bases between the germline ends. There are 12 residues in the CDR3.

The chain couples TRBV5-6 to TRBJ1-6, with D uncertain. CDR1 and CDR2 (germline): SGHDT, YYEEEE. This CDR3 has 16 amino acids. Trimming shortened V by 4 bases and J by 5 bases, and 16 bases separated the two germline ends. CDR3 bases: TGTGCCAGCAGCCGGGTTTTGGGGAGTGATAATTCACCCCTCCACTTT. As protein: CASSRVLGSDNSPLHF.

The rearrangement uses TRBV10-3 and TRBJ2-7; 11 nucleotides line up with TRBD2. The length of the CDR3 is 13 residues. V gave up 10 bases and J gave up 5 bases; unmatched junction bases: 7. Germline loops: CDR1 ENHRY, CDR2 SYGVKD. The DNA of the CDR3 is TGTGCCACCACTAGCGGGAGTAGGGACGAGCAGTACTTC. It translates to CATTSGSRDEQYF.

This clone has more than one count but fewer than ten. The chain recombines TRBV6-5 with TRBJ1-4; TRBD1 matches at 11 bases. CDR3 length: 15 amino acids. V shed 0 bases and J 7 bases; nucleotides not matched to a gene: 1. Per the germline V gene, CDR1 is MNHEY and CDR2 is SVGAGI. CDR3 coding DNA: TGTGCCAGCAGTTACTCGGGGACAGGGGGTGAAAAACTGTTTTTT. This gives the protein CASSYSGTGGEKLFF.

The chain combines TRBV5-1 with TRBJ2-1; 10 positions match TRBD1. The CDR3 loop spans 16 amino acids. From germline, CDR1 is SGHRS and CDR2 YFSETQ. Germline trimming cut 4 bases from V and 5 bases from J; bases unmatched to any gene: 9. The CDR3 DNA reads TGCGCCAGCAGCCTACAGGGACAGGGGTCAGACAATGAGCAGTTCTTC. Encoded protein: CASSLQGQGSDNEQFF.

This sequence joins TRBV18 and TRBJ1-6; TRBD1 is a possible D gene (6 bases). The length of the CDR3 is 14 residues. Germline CDR1 reads KGHSH; CDR2 reads LQKENI. V dropped 3 bases and J dropped 5 bases, with 8 bases sitting between them. In nucleotides, the CDR3 is TGTGCCAGCTCACCGGACAGCGATAATTCACCCCTCCACTTT. Amino acids: CASSPDSDNSPLHF.

The chain recombines TRBV4-1 with TRBJ1-5, with D perhaps TRBD1 (6 bases). The CDR3 is 15 amino acids. The V and J ends lost 8 bases and 1 base respectively, with 15 bases between them. Per the germline V gene, CDR1 is MGHRA and CDR2 is YSYEKL. Written as DNA, the CDR3 is TGCGCCAGCCGAATTGGGGACATCAGCAATCAGCCCCAGCATTTT. Protein sequence: CASRIGDISNQPQHF.

The chain carries TRBV15 and TRBJ2-2; 12 positions match TRBD2. CDR1 and CDR2 from the germline V gene are LNHNV and YYDKDF (reference sequence). This CDR3 spans 18 amino acids. J lost 3 bases, V lost 0 bases, and 5 bases had no gene match. The CDR3 nucleotides are TGTGCCACCAGCAGAGATCGGGGACTAGCGGGTTACACCGGGGAGCTGTTTTTT. Its translation is CATSRDRGLAGYTGELFF.

This chain joins TRBV19 and TRBJ1-3; D perhaps matches TRBD1 (6 bases). This CDR3 region has 14 residues. Germline V gives CDR1 LNHDA, CDR2 SQIVND (reference sequence). V gave up 3 bases and J gave up 3 bases, with 9 bases separating them. The CDR3 here is CASSMWGLGNTIYF. CDR3 bases: TGTGCCAGTAGTATGTGGGGGCTTGGAAACACCATATATTTT. Drawing the rest from reference TRBV19 and TRBJ1-3, the complete variable domain is DGGITQSPKYLFRKEGQNVTLSCEQNLNHDAMYWYRQDPGQGLRLIYYSQIVNDFQKGDIAEGYSVSREKKESFPLTVTSAQKNPTAFYLCASSMWGLGNTIYFGEGSWLTVV.

This clone was counted once. The chain combines TRBV5-1 with TRBJ2-1; TRBD2 agrees at 7 bases. Trimming took 4 bases from V and 2 from J; bases not matched to a gene: 6. The CDR3 is made up of 15 amino acids. The germline gives CDR1 SGHRS, CDR2 YFSETQ. The CDR3 reads CASSNGGSPYNEQFF. Written as DNA, the CDR3 is TGCGCCAGCAGCAACGGCGGGAGCCCCTACAATGAGCAGTTCTTC.

The rearrangement links TRBV5-6 to TRBJ2-7; TRBD1 aligns across 10 bases. The CDR3 spans 16 residues. The junction had 5 bases not matched to a gene; V was cut back by 0 bases and J by 2 bases. Germline CDR1 SGHDT, CDR2 YYEEEE. The DNA for the CDR3 is TGTGCCAGCAGCTTGGTCGGGGACAGGGGCGCCTACGAGCAGTACTTC. It translates to CASSLVGDRGAYEQYF. Based on the CDR3 plus reference TRBV5-6 and TRBJ2-7, the full variable domain is DAGVTQSPTHLIKTRGQQVTLRCSPKSGHDTVSWYQQALGQGPQFIFQYYEEEERQRGNFPDRFSGHQFPNYSSELNVNALLLGDSALYLCASSLVGDRGAYEQYFGPGTRLTVT.

Only one count was recorded for this clone. The rearrangement uses TRBV7-2 and TRBJ1-2, with 10 positions matching TRBD1. CDR3 length equals 17 residues. V lost 10 bases, J lost 4 bases, and 18 bases stayed unmatched. Per the germline V gene, CDR1 is SGHTA and CDR2 is FQGNSA. DNA of the CDR3: TGTGCCACCCCTGCCAGCCCTCAGGGACAGGGGATCTATGGCTACACCTTC. Translated, it gives CATPASPQGQGIYGYTF. Looking up the rest from reference TRBV7-2 and TRBJ1-2 gives the full variable domain: GAGVSQSPSNKVTEKGKDVELRCDPISGHTALYWYRQSLGQGLEFLIYFQGNSAPDKSGLPSDRFSAERTGGSVSTLTIQRTQQEDSAVYLCATPASPQGQGIYGYTFGSGTRLTVV.

The V and J genes are TRBV7-9 and TRBJ2-4; TRBD1 agrees at 7 bases. Germline CDR1 and CDR2: SEHNR and FQNEAQ (reference sequence). This CDR3 has 14 residues. The junction had 9 bases not matched to a gene; V was cut back by 5 bases and J by 8 bases. CDR3 coding DNA: TGTGCCAGCAGCCTCCAGGGGGTAATTGACATTCAGTACTTC. It encodes CASSLQGVIDIQYF. The full variable domain, rest sourced from reference TRBV7-9 and TRBJ2-4, is DTGVSQNPRHKITKRGQNVTFRCDPISEHNRLYWYRQTLGQGPEFLTYFQNEAQLEKSRLLSDRFSAERPKGSFSTLEIQRTEQGDSAMYLCASSLQGVIDIQYFGAGTRLSVL.

V and J are TRBV6-2 or TRBV6-3 and TRBJ2-3, with TRBD2 matching over 15 bases. In germline, CDR1 is MNHEY, CDR2 SVGEGT. The CDR3 sequence is 15 residues long. V shed 6 bases, J shed 11 bases, and the junction held 9 bases outside the gene matches. The CDR3 coding sequence is TGTGCCAGCAGCCTCGGACTAGCGGGAGGGCCCTGGCAGTATTTT. It codes for CASSLGLAGGPWQYF.

J is TRBJ1-1 and V is TRBV3-1 (or the pseudogene TRBV3-2); 7 bases agree with TRBD1. The CDR3 runs 14 residues. CDR1 and CDR2 (germline): LGHDT, YNNKEL (reference sequence). Unmatched junction bases numbered 2, after V lost 4 bases and J lost 0 bases. Here the CDR3 reads CASSPDRVNTEAFF. The DNA of the CDR3 is TGTGCCAGCAGCCCCGACAGGGTGAACACTGAAGCTTTCTTT.

This clone was counted a few times. The chain joins TRBV19 to TRBJ1-2, with 9 bases lining up with TRBD1. The CDR3 runs to 12 residues. Germline V gene lookup returns CDR1 LNHDA and CDR2 SQIVND (reference sequence). Germline trimming cut 7 bases from V and 8 bases from J; bases unmatched to any gene: 5. The chain's CDR3 is CASTQTGGGYTF. The CDR3 DNA sequence: TGTGCCAGTACCCAGACAGGGGGAGGCTACACCTTC.

The chain joins TRBV11-2 to TRBJ2-1, with D perhaps matching TRBD2 (5 bases). The CDR3 covers 15 residues. V lost 5 bases to trimming and J lost 9 bases, with 20 bases between them. In germline, CDR1 is SGHAT, CDR2 FQNNGV. In DNA, the CDR3 is TGTGCCAGCAGCACCAGCGGATCTCCACTCGGTGAGCAGTTCTTC. Translated: CASSTSGSPLGEQFF.

This chain uses TRBV7-9 with TRBJ2-5, with 13 positions matching TRBD2. V lost 5 bases to trimming and J lost 5 bases; unmatched junction nucleotides: 8. The length of the CDR3 is 16 residues. CDR1 and CDR2 from the germline V gene are SEHNR and FQNEAQ (reference sequence). CDR3 in amino acids: CASSPGLAGDDETQYF. CDR3 nucleotides: TGTGCCAGCAGCCCCGGACTAGCGGGAGACGATGAGACCCAGTACTTC.

The genes are TRBV19 and TRBJ2-5; D perhaps matches TRBD2 (6 bases). The length of the CDR3 is 12 residues. Per the germline V gene, CDR1 is LNHDA and CDR2 is SQIVND (reference sequence). Deletions cut 6 bases from V and 5 bases from J, with 10 bases between. Here the CDR3 reads CASSGSGETQYF. DNA of the CDR3: TGTGCCAGTAGCGGGAGTGGGGAGACCCAGTACTTC.

In this sample, this clone turned up once. The rearrangement uses TRBV27 and TRBJ2-1; 12 nucleotides agree with TRBD2. The V and J ends lost 4 bases and 2 bases, in that order; junction bases with no gene match: 3. Germline lookup yields CDR1 MNHEY and CDR2 SMNVEV (reference sequence). The CDR3 extends over 16 amino acids. The CDR3 sequence is CASSSLAGGAYNEQFF. The CDR3, as DNA: TGTGCCAGCAGTTCCCTAGCGGGAGGGGCCTACAATGAGCAGTTCTTC.

This clone was observed a single time. The chain joins TRBV6-1 to TRBJ2-1, with TRBD2 matching 15 bases. With V trimmed by 4 bases and J by 6 bases, 10 bases remained unmatched. This CDR3 region has 18 residues. CDR1 is MNHNS and CDR2 is SASEGT in the germline V gene. CDR3 sequence (DNA): TGTGCCAGCAGTGCACGGGGACTAGCGGGAGGATTCTCCAATGAGCAGTTCTTC. Its translation is CASSARGLAGGFSNEQFF.

The chain links TRBV19 to TRBJ2-7, with unresolved D. This CDR3 is built from 15 residues. The V end was cut by 1 base, the J end by 3 bases, with 13 bases between. From germline, CDR1 is LNHDA and CDR2 SQIVND (reference sequence). The CDR3 DNA reads as TGTGCCAGTAGTATAGCCCACCTGGCTAGCTACGAGCAGTACTTC. Protein sequence: CASSIAHLASYEQYF.

The rearrangement joins TRBV5-5 to TRBJ2-7; D is possibly TRBD2 (5 bases). The CDR3 contains 13 residues. V lost 4 bases and J lost 7, with 15 bases in between. CDR1 is SGHKS, CDR2 YYEKEE, per germline (reference sequence). CDR3 residues: CASSPRDLGEQYF. The CDR3 nucleotides are TGTGCCAGCAGCCCGAGGGATCTGGGGGAGCAGTACTTC.

The chain combines TRBV4-3 with TRBJ2-3; 11 bases are a match to TRBD2. The germline V gene has CDR1 LGHNA and CDR2 YSLEER. J gave up 1 base and V 1 base, and 7 bases lay outside the gene matches. The CDR3 sequence is 18 residues long. The CDR3 nucleotides are TGCGCCAGCAGCCAAGGTCTTAGCGGGAGGGCCGGCACAGATACGCAGTATTTT. This sequence encodes CASSQGLSGRAGTDTQYF.

J is TRBJ1-1 and V is TRBV20-1, with TRBD1 identical over 12 bases. The CDR3 is 15 residues long. The V gene end was trimmed by 6 bases and the J gene end by 5 bases; junction bases not matched to a gene: 10. The germline V gene encodes CDR1 DFQATT and CDR2 SNEGSKA (reference sequence). In DNA form, the CDR3 reads TGCAGTGCAAGTAGGGACAGGGGGCTGGGTACTGAAGCTTTCTTT. It codes for CSASRDRGLGTEAFF.

In this sample, this clone turned up once. The rearrangement joins TRBV2 to TRBJ2-3; 7 nucleotides match TRBD1. The CDR3 sequence is 15 residues long. Germline CDR1 and CDR2: SNHLY and FYNNEI. Trimming removed 9 bases from V and 2 bases from J; junction bases left unmatched: 11. The CDR3 DNA sequence: TGTGCCAGAGGAGAGTTGACAGGGCTCACAGATACGCAGTATTTT. It encodes CARGELTGLTDTQYF.

In this sample, this clone turned up a few times. The V gene is TRBV30, the J gene TRBJ2-7; TRBD1 might be the D (5 bases). CDR1 and CDR2 from the germline V gene are GTSNPN and SVGIG (reference sequence). The CDR3 runs to 12 residues. The V end was cut by 3 bases, the J end by 3 bases, with 9 bases between. The CDR3, as DNA: TGTGCCTGGAGGGGTCAGGGCTACGAGCAGTACTTC. Translation: CAWRGQGYEQYF.

The genes are TRBV4-1 and TRBJ2-5; TRBD1 matches at 10 bases. Germline trimming cut 2 bases from V and 5 bases from J; bases unmatched to any gene: 8. Germline lookup yields CDR1 MGHRA and CDR2 YSYEKL. This CDR3 spans 16 amino acids. The DNA of the CDR3 is TGCGCCAGCAGCCAACAACTCCGGGGACAGGGGGAGACCCAGTACTTC. This sequence encodes CASSQQLRGQGETQYF.

CDR3 DNA: TGTGCCAGCAGCTCCGCCAGGACTAGCGCGGGGACCGGGGAGCTGTTTTTT. Residues: CASSSARTSAGTGELFF. The V call is TRBV7-9, the J call TRBJ2-2; 9 positions agree with TRBD2. V was clipped by 4 bases and J by 5 bases; unmatched bases: 11. This CDR3 contains 17 residues. Germline CDR1 and CDR2: SEHNR and FQNEAQ (reference sequence).

The rearrangement uses TRBV15 and TRBJ2-5, with 11 bases aligning to TRBD2. V lost 4 bases to trimming and J lost 4 bases; unmatched junction nucleotides: 8. Germline CDR1 and CDR2: LNHNV and YYDKDF (reference sequence). This CDR3 spans 16 amino acids. This CDR3 reads CATSTLLAGGVETQYF. Written as DNA, the CDR3 is TGTGCCACCAGCACATTGCTAGCGGGAGGTGTAGAGACCCAGTACTTC.